Below, 23 T cell receptor beta chains from the same sample are listed, as sequenced in a study of blood T cell repertoires in COVID-19. Data came from immunoSEQ multiplex PCR; TCRdb stores just in-frame clones and leaves some out. The profile shows some 80,000 clones, 78% of them singletons. The source material was peripheral blood. These receptors were taken from a human donor in a cohort sampled during active COVID-19.

The rearrangement uses TRBV9 and TRBJ2-1; tentatively, D is TRBD2 (6 bases). Germline V CDR1 and CDR2: SGDLS, YYNGEE. V lost 0 bases and J 5 bases, leaving 12 bases between the germline ends. There are 15 residues in the CDR3. The CDR3 sequence is CASSVGVAANNEQFF. The CDR3 DNA reads TGTGCCAGCAGCGTAGGTGTAGCGGCCAACAATGAGCAGTTCTTC.

This clone has a handful of counts. The chain has TRBV7-9 and TRBJ2-3; D might be TRBD2 (5 bases). Per germline, CDR1 SEHNR and CDR2 FQNEAQ (reference sequence). The CDR3 loop spans 13 amino acids. Trimming cost V 6 bases and J 4 bases, with 11 bases left between them. The CDR3 sequence: CASRQTRADTQYF. As DNA, the CDR3 is TGTGCCAGCAGGCAAACTAGGGCAGATACGCAGTATTTT.

The V call is TRBV15, the J call TRBJ2-3, with a weak D call TRBD1 (6 bases). The CDR3 runs to 17 residues. The ends were cut back, 1 base at V and 5 bases at J, with 19 bases in the middle. The germline V gene encodes CDR1 LNHNV and CDR2 YYDKDF (reference sequence). The CDR3: CATSRVLLLTGGDTQYF. Here the CDR3 DNA reads TGTGCCACCAGCAGAGTCCTCCTCCTGACAGGCGGAGATACGCAGTATTTT.

The chain carries TRBV12-5 and TRBJ1-2; a weak D match, TRBD1 (5 bases). Germline CDR1 LGHNT, CDR2 FRNRAP. This CDR3 is built from 13 residues. CDR3 in DNA: TGTGCCACCATGACGGGGGGTGACTATGGCTACACCTTC. Its translation is CATMTGGDYGYTF.

The rearrangement joins TRBV5-1 to TRBJ1-2, with 12 nucleotides matching TRBD1. The germline CDR1 and CDR2 sequences are SGHRS and YFSETQ. V shed 2 bases and J 3 bases; nucleotides not matched to a gene: 14. The CDR3 totals 19 residues. CDR3 amino acids: CASSFGDRGRFYADYGYTF. CDR3 DNA: TGCGCCAGCAGCTTTGGGGACAGGGGGCGGTTCTACGCGGACTATGGCTACACCTTC.

The rearrangement links TRBV5-3 to TRBJ2-7, with D maybe TRBD1 (5 bases). TRBV5-3 is assigned to the ORF class and has an uncertain function. CDR3 length: 15 residues. The ends were cut back, 0 bases at V and 7 bases at J, with 17 bases in the middle. CDR3 nucleotides: TGTGCCAGAAGCTTGGCCGGTGGGGCCTTGGAGGAGCAGTACGTC. Its protein is CARSLAGGALEEQYV.

The chain uses TRBV5-1 and TRBJ2-1; 8 bases agree with TRBD1. CDR1 is SGHRS, CDR2 YFSETQ, per germline. The CDR3 spans 16 residues. J was trimmed by 0 bases and V by 4 bases; bases with no gene match: 6. The CDR3 loop is CASSPQGEPSYNEQFF. The CDR3 bases are TGCGCCAGCAGCCCACAGGGGGAACCCTCCTACAATGAGCAGTTCTTC.

The CDR3 spells CSAGRQGARDGYTF. The CDR3 nucleotides are TGCAGCGCTGGTAGACAGGGGGCGCGGGATGGCTACACCTTC. This chain links TRBV29-1 with TRBJ1-2, with TRBD1 matching 10 bases. V trimming: 7 bases; J trimming: 6 bases; junction bases outside the gene matches: 11. The CDR3 has 14 amino acids. CDR1 and CDR2 from the germline V gene are SQVTM and ANQGSEA.

The CDR3 region is CASSSWERTNTGELFF. The CDR3 coding sequence is TGTGCCAGCAGCTCTTGGGAGCGGACGAACACCGGGGAGCTGTTTTTT. J is TRBJ2-2 and V is TRBV7-2; perhaps TRBD2 as D (5 bases). From germline, CDR1 is SGHTA and CDR2 FQGNSA. The ends were cut back, 4 bases at V and 0 bases at J, with 12 bases in the middle. This CDR3 is built from 16 residues.

This chain joins TRBV4-1 and TRBJ2-1; 15 positions match TRBD2. Germline loops: CDR1 MGHRA, CDR2 YSYEKL. Trimming cost V 5 bases and J 5 bases; bases outside gene matches: 4. The CDR3 loop spans 16 amino acids. For the CDR3, the DNA is TGCGCCAGCAGCGGGGGACTAGCGGGAGGACACAATGAGCAGTTCTTC. Its protein product is CASSGGLAGGHNEQFF.

The chain couples TRBV4-2 to TRBJ2-5, with D possibly matching TRBD2 (6 bases). This CDR3 has 16 amino acids. Trimming left V 4 bases short and J 5 bases short, with 20 bases between. Germline-derived CDR1 and CDR2 are LGHNA and YNFKEQ. The CDR3 spells CASSRNPGGGAETQYF. The DNA for the CDR3 is TGTGCCAGCAGCCGGAACCCCGGGGGTGGGGCGGAGACCCAGTACTTC.

This rearrangement joins TRBV3-1 (or the pseudogene TRBV3-2) to TRBJ1-1; tentative D call: TRBD1 (6 bases). CDR3 size: 13 residues. Looked up from germline, CDR1 is LGHDT and CDR2 is YNNKEL (reference sequence). V lost 7 bases and J lost 9, with 18 bases in between. In DNA, the CDR3 is TGTGCCAGCATAACAAGGGGAGGGGGGCAAGCTTTCTTT. This translates into CASITRGGGQAFF.

This chain links TRBV27 with TRBJ2-1; TRBD1 matches at 7 bases. The CDR3 has 14 residues. Germline CDR1 is MNHEY and CDR2 is SMNVEV (reference sequence). Germline trimming cut 1 base from V and 8 bases from J; bases unmatched to any gene: 5. In DNA, the CDR3 is TGTGCCAGCAGTTTATTGGGACAGATCCATGAGCAGTTCTTC. Translated, it gives CASSLLGQIHEQFF.

The chain recombines TRBV7-2 with TRBJ2-5; perhaps TRBD2 as D (5 bases). The CDR3 loop spans 14 amino acids. The germline CDR1 and CDR2 sequences are SGHTA and FQGNSA. V was pared by 2 bases and J by 0 bases, with 7 bases between. Written as DNA, the CDR3 is TGTGCCAGCAGCTTACCGGGATACCAAGAGACCCAGTACTTC. Translation: CASSLPGYQETQYF.

The chain is built from TRBV2 and TRBJ2-7; 9 bases match TRBD2. The CDR3 sequence is 15 residues long. Germline V gives CDR1 SNHLY, CDR2 FYNNEI. With V trimmed by 4 bases and J by 3 bases, 7 bases remained unmatched. The CDR3 DNA reads as TGTGCCAGCAGTGGCGCGGGGGGGCCCCTCTACGAGCAGTACTTC. Protein: CASSGAGGPLYEQYF.

This clone came up once. The rearrangement links TRBV2 to TRBJ2-1, with 10 bases aligning to TRBD2. The J segment lost 7 bases and the V segment lost 2 bases, leaving 14 bases of the junction unmatched. Germline V CDR1 and CDR2: SNHLY, FYNNEI. This CDR3 spans 18 amino acids. CDR3: CASSESPGGLAGDNEQFF. In nucleotides, the CDR3 is TGTGCCAGCAGTGAAAGCCCCGGAGGGCTAGCGGGAGATAATGAGCAGTTCTTC.

The V gene is TRBV12-3 or TRBV12-4, the J gene TRBJ1-4; the D is unclear. CDR3 length equals 13 residues. Between the trimmed V and J ends, which lost 7 bases and 3 bases, there was a span of 9 bases. This CDR3 reads CASTSRPNEKLFF. In DNA form, the CDR3 reads TGTGCCAGCACCTCTAGGCCTAATGAAAAACTGTTTTTT.

This clone was observed a handful of times. J is TRBJ2-2 and V is TRBV6-4; 9 bases align to TRBD2. V was clipped by 3 bases and J by 5 bases; unmatched bases: 4. The CDR3 contains 15 residues. CDR1 is MRHNA and CDR2 is SNTAGT in the germline V gene. CDR3 bases: TGTGCCAGCAGTGAATTCAGCGGGGGGACCGGGGAGCTGTTTTTT. This translates into CASSEFSGGTGELFF.

V usage is TRBV29-1 and J usage is TRBJ1-4; the match to TRBD1 covers 8 bases. This CDR3 spans 12 amino acids. Losses at the gene ends were 6 bases for V and 4 bases for J; bases not matched to a gene: 1. Germline CDR1 and CDR2: SQVTM and ANQGSEA. CDR3 sequence: CSVTGDNEKLFF. Written as DNA, the CDR3 is TGCAGCGTGACAGGGGATAATGAAAAACTGTTTTTT.

The chain is built from TRBV24-1 and TRBJ2-1; 8 positions agree with TRBD1. The CDR3 runs to 13 residues. Looked up from germline, CDR1 is KGHDR and CDR2 is SFDVKD. V was clipped by 7 bases and J by 9 bases; unmatched bases: 7. CDR3 protein: CATSPTGVVEQFF. The CDR3 DNA reads TGTGCCACCAGCCCGACAGGGGTTGTTGAGCAGTTCTTC.

Here the CDR3 reads CASSLAREVGNTIYF. The CDR3 coding sequence is TGTGCCAGCAGCTTGGCGCGAGAGGTCGGAAACACCATATATTTT. The chain links TRBV5-5 to TRBJ1-3; no clear D gene. V lost 0 bases and J 4 bases, leaving 11 bases between the germline ends. The CDR3 is 15 amino acids. Per the germline V gene, CDR1 is SGHKS and CDR2 is YYEKEE (reference sequence).

This clone has more than one count but fewer than ten. The chain has TRBV10-1 and TRBJ1-1; D is possibly TRBD1 (5 bases). This CDR3 comprises 13 residues. The V and J ends lost 2 bases and 4 bases respectively, with 8 bases between them. In germline, CDR1 is WNHNN, CDR2 SYGVQD (reference sequence). The CDR3 nucleotides read TGCGCCAGCAGTGAGAGCAGGGCCACTGAAGCTTTCTTT. Its translation is CASSESRATEAFF.

This clone was recorded only once. V gene TRBV5-6 combines with J gene TRBJ2-7, with 11 bases matching TRBD2. The CDR3 is 15 residues long. V lost 5 bases to trimming and J lost 4 bases; unmatched junction nucleotides: 8. Germline V gene lookup returns CDR1 SGHDT and CDR2 YYEEEE. The CDR3 loop reads CASSSLAGGGYEQYV. DNA of the CDR3: TGTGCCAGCAGTTCGCTAGCGGGAGGAGGTTACGAGCAGTACGTC.